A single sample gave rise to the 10 T cell receptor beta chains below, sequenced in a study of blood T cell repertoires in COVID-19. Data came from immunoSEQ multiplex PCR; TCRdb stores just in-frame clones and leaves some out. Of some 190,000 clones in the sample, approximately 85% were seen once. The source material was peripheral blood. The source of these receptors is a man aged 55 to 70 with acute or convalescent COVID-19.

The chain has TRBV9 and TRBJ2-5, with 7 bases that match TRBD1. Trimming cost V 2 bases and J 5 bases; bases outside gene matches: 9. From germline, CDR1 is SGDLS and CDR2 YYNGEE. The CDR3 is made up of 15 amino acids. CDR3 coding DNA: TGTGCCAGCAGCGTGACAGGGCGACCTCGGGAGACCCAGTACTTC. This translates into CASSVTGRPRETQYF. The full variable domain, its missing parts supplied by reference TRBV9 and TRBJ2-5, is DSGVTQTPKHLITATGQRVTLRCSPRSGDLSVYWYQQSLDQGLQFLIQYYNGEERAKGNILERFSAQQFPDLHSELNLSSLELGDSALYFCASSVTGRPRETQYFGPGTRLLVL.

This sequence joins TRBV7-2 and TRBJ2-7; TRBD2 matches 8 bases. Germline V gene data show CDR1 as SGHTA and CDR2 as FQGNSA. The CDR3 is made up of 15 amino acids. With V trimmed by 2 bases and J by 4 bases, 7 bases remained unmatched. The CDR3 DNA reads TGTGCCAGCAGCTTAAGCGGGAGCGCCTTGTACGAGCAGTACTTC. Translating gives CASSLSGSALYEQYF.

The rearrangement links TRBV20-1 to TRBJ2-2, with a possible D match to TRBD2 (5 bases). V was cut by 3 bases and J by 5 bases, with 13 bases left in between. The CDR3 contains 14 residues. Per germline, CDR1 DFQATT and CDR2 SNEGSKA (reference sequence). CDR3 nucleotides: TGCAGTGCTAGTCTGGGGAGTGGGACCGGGGAGCTGTTTTTT. Its protein is CSASLGSGTGELFF.

This clone has a single count. The rearrangement joins TRBV19 to TRBJ2-3; 7 nucleotides agree with TRBD1. The CDR3 loop spans 15 amino acids. J was trimmed by 4 bases and V by 3 bases; bases with no gene match: 7. Looked up from germline, CDR1 is LNHDA and CDR2 is SQIVND (reference sequence). Here the CDR3 DNA reads TGTGCCAGTAGTATCCCCACGCAGGGGGCAGATACGCAGTATTTT. It codes for CASSIPTQGADTQYF. The variable domain in full, completed from reference TRBV19 and TRBJ2-3, reads DGGITQSPKYLFRKEGQNVTLSCEQNLNHDAMYWYRQDPGQGLRLIYYSQIVNDFQKGDIAEGYSVSREKKESFPLTVTSAQKNPTAFYLCASSIPTQGADTQYFGPGTRLTVL.

The rearrangement links TRBV30 to TRBJ2-2; tentatively, D is TRBD1 (5 bases). The CDR3 spans 13 residues. Germline V gene data show CDR1 as GTSNPN and CDR2 as SVGIG (reference sequence). Trimming stripped 2 bases from V and 6 bases from J, with 10 bases between. CDR3 sequence: CAWSLRVSGELFF. For the CDR3, the DNA is TGTGCCTGGAGTCTCAGGGTATCCGGGGAGCTGTTTTTT.

The V call is TRBV6-6, the J call TRBJ2-7; D might be TRBD1 (5 bases). Trimming stripped 0 bases from V and 5 bases from J, with 11 bases between. The CDR3 totals 14 residues. Germline-derived CDR1 and CDR2 are MNHNY and SVGAGI (reference sequence). This CDR3 reads CASSYSQAGNEQYF. The CDR3 coding sequence is TGTGCCAGCAGTTACTCCCAGGCAGGGAACGAGCAGTACTTC.

The J gene is TRBJ1-6, the V gene TRBV3-1 (or the pseudogene TRBV3-2), with TRBD1 identical over 9 bases. CDR1 is LGHDT and CDR2 is YNNKEL in the germline V gene (reference sequence). This CDR3 comprises 15 residues. V dropped 2 bases and J dropped 13; count of bases not matched to a gene: 9. CDR3 DNA sequence: TGTGCCAGCAGCCAACCCGGGACAGGGAATCCCCCCCTCCACTTT. Protein product: CASSQPGTGNPPLHF.

CDR3 loop: CASSLGGYGYTF. The CDR3 nucleotides read TGTGCCAGCAGCTTAGGGGGCTACGGCTACACCTTC. The J gene is TRBJ1-2, the V gene TRBV11-3; D is perhaps TRBD1 (5 bases). The germline CDR1 and CDR2 sequences are SGHNT and YENEEA. V gave up 1 base and J gave up 8 bases, with 8 bases separating them. The CDR3 contains 12 residues.

The chain is built from TRBV11-3 and TRBJ1-5; TRBD1 is a possible D gene (5 bases). The CDR3 contains 16 residues. Trimming shortened V by 7 bases and J by 4 bases, and 20 bases separated the two germline ends. Germline-derived CDR1 and CDR2 are SGHNT and YENEEA. The CDR3 loop reads CASIERTSRANQPQHF. CDR3 sequence (DNA): TGTGCCAGCATTGAACGGACATCCCGCGCTAATCAGCCCCAGCATTTT.

The chain uses TRBV5-6 and TRBJ2-5, with D possibly matching TRBD1 (5 bases). CDR1 and CDR2 from the germline V gene are SGHDT and YYEEEE. Trimming removed 1 base at V and 4 bases at J, with 20 bases between. CDR3 length: 17 amino acids. The CDR3 loop reads CASSLYLTGERGETQYF. CDR3 DNA: TGTGCCAGCAGCTTGTATCTCACAGGAGAAAGGGGAGAGACCCAGTACTTC.